These 29 T cell receptor beta chains were all obtained from the same sample, sequenced in a study of OX40 agonist ivuxolimab in advanced cancers. Clones were sequenced by immunoSEQ multiplex PCR, and TCRdb holds only the in-frame ones, with some missing. The data show approximately 80,000 clones, around 90% seen once. The starting material was CD4+ or CD8+ T cells sorted from blood, obtained in a trial of the OX40 agonist ivuxolimab. These receptors came from an adult with an advanced solid tumor such as melanoma, head and neck, liver or kidney cancer.

This clone was detected only a few times. The chain combines TRBV19 with TRBJ2-2; weak D call: TRBD1 (5 bases). In germline, CDR1 is LNHDA, CDR2 SQIVND (reference sequence). V was pared by 7 bases and J by 5 bases, with 14 bases between. The CDR3 spans 14 residues. In DNA, the CDR3 is TGTGCCAGTAACCGACAGATTTATACCGGGGAGCTGTTTTTT. It encodes CASNRQIYTGELFF.

The table lists this clone with a few counts. V usage is TRBV30 and J usage is TRBJ1-5; TRBD1 might be the D (5 bases). Trimming took 3 bases from V and 2 from J, leaving 8 bases between them. Per the germline V gene, CDR1 is GTSNPN and CDR2 is SVGIG (reference sequence). The CDR3 is 13 residues long. CDR3 sequence: CAWRGEGNQPQHF. The DNA of the CDR3 is TGTGCCTGGAGGGGGGAAGGCAATCAGCCCCAGCATTTT.

The rearrangement uses TRBV2 and TRBJ1-5; perhaps TRBD1 as D (6 bases). The CDR3 runs 16 residues. V was clipped by 5 bases and J by 0 bases, with 14 bases between them. CDR1 and CDR2 from the germline V gene are SNHLY and FYNNEI. CDR3 sequence: CASSNGGQYSNQPQHF. The CDR3 nucleotides are TGTGCCAGCAGTAATGGGGGACAATATAGCAATCAGCCCCAGCATTTT. The full variable domain, its missing parts supplied by reference TRBV2 and TRBJ1-5, is EPEVTQTPSHQVTQMGQEVILRCVPISNHLYFYWYRQILGQKVEFLVSFYNNEISEKSEIFDDQFSVERPDGSNFTLKIRSTKLEDSAMYFCASSNGGQYSNQPQHFGDGTRLSIL.

The chain is built from TRBV5-1 and TRBJ2-1; the D gene could be TRBD1 or TRBD2 (6 bases each). V lost 3 bases and J lost 0, with 13 bases in between. CDR1 is SGHRS, CDR2 YFSETQ, per germline. This CDR3 region has 16 residues. The DNA for the CDR3 is TGCGCCAGCAGCTATGGGGGGCTGAGCTCCTACAATGAGCAGTTCTTC. This gives the protein CASSYGGLSSYNEQFF.

The V and J genes are TRBV10-3 and TRBJ1-5; the D is unclear. The germline V gene has CDR1 ENHRY and CDR2 SYGVKD. With 0 bases removed from V and 5 bases from J, the gap between germline ends came to 11 bases. This CDR3 is built from 15 residues. The DNA for the CDR3 is TGTGCCATCAGTGAGTCGGGAGGAGGATATCAGCCCCAGCATTTT. Protein: CAISESGGGYQPQHF.

The chain combines TRBV28 with TRBJ2-5; 10 bases are shared with TRBD1. The CDR3 is made up of 15 amino acids. V lost 6 bases and J lost 7; bases outside the gene matches: 11. Looked up from germline, CDR1 is MDHEN and CDR2 is SYDVKM. DNA of the CDR3: TGTGCCAGCAGAGGGGGACAGGGGAATGAGGGGACCCAGTACTTC. It specifies CASRGGQGNEGTQYF.

This rearrangement joins TRBV19 to TRBJ1-1, with D uncertain. The germline V and J ends were trimmed by 6 bases and 5 bases, with 13 bases remaining between them. Germline V gene data show CDR1 as LNHDA and CDR2 as SQIVND (reference sequence). This CDR3 is built from 13 residues. The CDR3 DNA reads as TGTGCCAGTAGACTAGAAGGGAAGACTGAAGCTTTCTTT. Amino acid sequence: CASRLEGKTEAFF. The variable domain in full, completed from reference TRBV19 and TRBJ1-1, reads DGGITQSPKYLFRKEGQNVTLSCEQNLNHDAMYWYRQDPGQGLRLIYYSQIVNDFQKGDIAEGYSVSREKKESFPLTVTSAQKNPTAFYLCASRLEGKTEAFFGQGTRLTVV.

The CDR3 spells CASSPGGRGNEKLFF. In DNA form, the CDR3 reads TGTGCCAGCTCACCGGGTGGCAGGGGCAATGAAAAACTGTTTTTT. The genes are TRBV18 and TRBJ1-4; D is possibly TRBD1 (6 bases). Germline assignment: CDR1 KGHSH and CDR2 LQKENI. Trimming stripped 3 bases from V and 5 bases from J, with 13 bases between. CDR3 length equals 15 residues.

This clone was picked up a small number of times. J is TRBJ2-7 and V is TRBV27, with D uncertain. Trimming cost V 6 bases and J 5 bases, with 14 bases left between them. CDR1 and CDR2 (germline): MNHEY, SMNVEV (reference sequence). The CDR3 runs 13 residues. The CDR3 DNA reads as TGTGCCAGCAGCTCCGTCGGGTCCCACGAGCAGTACTTC. Residues: CASSSVGSHEQYF.

This clone has just one count. V gene TRBV12-5 combines with J gene TRBJ1-4, with D perhaps TRBD1 (6 bases). CDR1 and CDR2 from the germline V gene are LGHNT and FRNRAP. V lost 1 base, J lost 3 bases, and 18 bases lay in between. The CDR3 sequence is 18 residues long. CDR3 in DNA: TGTGCTAGTGGTTTGGACTACTTGAACAGGGAACCTAATGAAAAACTGTTTTTT. Translation: CASGLDYLNREPNEKLFF.

V gene TRBV5-6 combines with J gene TRBJ2-7, with 7 bases lining up with TRBD1. Trimming cost V 3 bases and J 4 bases; bases outside gene matches: 7. The CDR3 consists of 14 residues. Germline V gene data show CDR1 as SGHDT and CDR2 as YYEEEE. DNA for the CDR3: TGTGCCAGCAGCTCAGGCCCGACAGGGTACGAGCAGTACTTC. Amino acid sequence: CASSSGPTGYEQYF.

CDR3 DNA sequence: TGTGCCAGCAGTTTAGGAGTCAGTAACTATGGCTACACCTTC. It is translated as CASSLGVSNYGYTF. The chain is built from TRBV28 and TRBJ1-2; unclear D gene. V gave up 2 bases and J gave up 1 base, with 8 bases separating them. The CDR3 extends over 14 amino acids. Germline values: CDR1 MDHEN, CDR2 SYDVKM.

The chain couples TRBV20-1 to TRBJ2-1; TRBD1 matches 8 bases. Unmatched junction bases numbered 3, after V lost 3 bases and J lost 11 bases. Germline V gene sequence: CDR1 DFQATT, CDR2 SNEGSKA (reference sequence). The CDR3 runs to 11 residues. This CDR3 is CSARGQAQQFF. Here the CDR3 DNA reads TGCAGTGCTAGGGGACAGGCCCAGCAGTTCTTC.

In nucleotides, the CDR3 is TGTGCCAGCGGAACTAGCAATCAGCCCCAGCATTTT. Translated, it gives CASGTSNQPQHF. The J gene is TRBJ1-5, the V gene TRBV6-5; D remains unclear. Germline CDR1 is MNHEY and CDR2 is SVGAGI. The CDR3 loop spans 12 amino acids. V lost 8 bases, J lost 0 bases, and 5 bases lay in between.

The chain uses TRBV5-6 and TRBJ2-1; 7 bases are a match to TRBD1. The trim removed 3 bases at V and 0 bases at J, leaving 6 bases unmatched. CDR1 is SGHDT, CDR2 YYEEEE, per germline. The CDR3 consists of 16 residues. The CDR3 bases are TGTGCCAGCAGCTCCTCAGGGGGAAGCTCCTACAATGAGCAGTTCTTC. Translating gives CASSSSGGSSYNEQFF.

V gene TRBV6-5 combines with J gene TRBJ1-5; maybe TRBD1 (5 bases). V was trimmed by 4 bases and J by 4 bases, leaving 8 bases between them. The CDR3 contains 13 residues. Germline loops: CDR1 MNHEY, CDR2 SVGAGI. The CDR3 DNA reads TGTGCCAGCAGTTTGACAGTAAATCAGCCCCAGCATTTT. It codes for CASSLTVNQPQHF.

J is TRBJ1-4 and V is TRBV27, with D uncertain. The germline V gene encodes CDR1 MNHEY and CDR2 SMNVEV (reference sequence). The CDR3 is made up of 15 amino acids. Between the trimmed V and J ends, which lost 6 bases and 8 bases, there was a span of 19 bases. The CDR3 DNA sequence: TGTGCCAGCAGCGGTCGGGGAGCTTTAAGGGAAAAACTGTTTTTT. Its protein is CASSGRGALREKLFF.

CDR3 sequence reads: CASSRGGAGETQYF. The CDR3 nucleotides are TGTGCCAGCAGCCGCGGGGGGGCCGGAGAGACCCAGTACTTC. J is TRBJ2-5 and V is TRBV5-4, with 9 bases lining up with TRBD2. Germline CDR1 reads SGHNT; CDR2 reads YYREEE (reference sequence). The CDR3 spans 14 residues. V lost 4 bases to trimming and J lost 4 bases; unmatched junction nucleotides: 5.

This chain joins TRBV2 and TRBJ2-7; possibly TRBD1 for D (6 bases). This CDR3 is built from 12 residues. From germline, CDR1 is SNHLY and CDR2 FYNNEI. Between the trimmed V and J ends, which lost 7 bases and 2 bases, there was a span of 9 bases. The CDR3 DNA reads as TGTGCCAGCACCCAGGGGACCTACGAGCAGTACTTC. It yields the protein CASTQGTYEQYF. The full variable domain, rest sourced from reference TRBV2 and TRBJ2-7, is EPEVTQTPSHQVTQMGQEVILRCVPISNHLYFYWYRQILGQKVEFLVSFYNNEISEKSEIFDDQFSVERPDGSNFTLKIRSTKLEDSAMYFCASTQGTYEQYFGPGTRLTVT.

This clone occurred a few times. This chain uses TRBV2 with TRBJ2-3, with D possibly TRBD2 on 6 matching bases. The CDR3 extends over 13 amino acids. Germline values: CDR1 SNHLY, CDR2 FYNNEI. V lost 8 bases to trimming and J lost 0 bases, with 9 bases between them. The CDR3 region is CASASGSTDTQYF. The CDR3 nucleotides read TGTGCCAGCGCGAGCGGGAGCACAGATACGCAGTATTTT. The entire variable domain, with the rest obtained from reference TRBV2 and TRBJ2-3, is as follows: EPEVTQTPSHQVTQMGQEVILRCVPISNHLYFYWYRQILGQKVEFLVSFYNNEISEKSEIFDDQFSVERPDGSNFTLKIRSTKLEDSAMYFCASASGSTDTQYFGPGTRLTVL.

This sequence joins TRBV18 and TRBJ1-2; D is uncertain. The V end was cut by 1 base, the J end by 8 bases, with 26 bases between. The CDR3 loop spans 18 amino acids. CDR1 and CDR2 (germline): KGHSH, LQKENI. The CDR3 loop is CASSPRTLLSGLGEGYTF. DNA of the CDR3: TGTGCCAGCTCACCACGTACCCTCCTATCAGGACTCGGCGAAGGCTACACCTTC.

The rearrangement joins TRBV7-2 to TRBJ2-3; TRBD2 matches at 11 bases. CDR3 length: 16 amino acids. Germline CDR1 reads SGHTA; CDR2 reads FQGNSA. V lost 5 bases and J lost 2; bases outside the gene matches: 6. CDR3 region: CASSAKLAGDTDTQYF. CDR3 coding DNA: TGTGCCAGCAGCGCCAAACTAGCGGGAGACACAGATACGCAGTATTTT.

The genes are TRBV5-8 and TRBJ2-3; maybe TRBD1 (5 bases). V was pared by 0 bases and J by 3 bases, with 11 bases between. The germline V gene has CDR1 SGHTS and CDR2 YDEGEE. This CDR3 has 15 amino acids. CDR3 DNA sequence: TGTGCCAGCAGCTTGGCGTTAGGGGTAACAGATACGCAGTATTTT. Amino acid sequence: CASSLALGVTDTQYF.

Remarks on this clone: An end of the junction does not agree with germline; a read error may underlie this. The V call is TRBV5-1, the J call TRBJ2-3; D remains unclear. The CDR3 totals 15 residues. Germline assignment: CDR1 SGHRS and CDR2 YFSETQ. The CDR3 sequence: CASSLDGPSTDTQYF. DNA of the CDR3: TGCGCCAGCAGTTTGGACGGTCCCAGCACAGATACGCAGTATTTT.

The V call is TRBV5-1, the J call TRBJ1-4; D is possibly TRBD1 (6 bases). The CDR3 covers 14 residues. V lost 0 bases and J 7 bases, leaving 10 bases between the germline ends. CDR1 and CDR2 from the germline V gene are SGHRS and YFSETQ. CDR3 protein: CASSLGRGGEKLFF. The CDR3 coding sequence is TGCGCCAGCAGCTTGGGCAGGGGCGGTGAAAAACTGTTTTTT.

This chain uses TRBV4-1 with TRBJ1-5; weak D call: TRBD1 (6 bases). Germline CDR1 reads MGHRA; CDR2 reads YSYEKL. V was cut by 1 base and J by 4 bases, with 14 bases left in between. The CDR3 has 16 residues. CDR3 in DNA: TGCGCCAGCAGCCAAGTAGGGGGTGGAGTAAATCAGCCCCAGCATTTT. It encodes CASSQVGGGVNQPQHF.

V and J are TRBV2 and TRBJ2-1; the D gene could be TRBD1 or TRBD2 (5 bases each). The germline CDR1 and CDR2 sequences are SNHLY and FYNNEI. This CDR3 has 13 residues. V lost 4 bases to trimming and J lost 7 bases, with 11 bases between them. The CDR3 is CASSGGTRNEQFF. Here the CDR3 DNA reads TGTGCCAGCAGTGGGGGGACCCGGAATGAGCAGTTCTTC.

The chain carries TRBV5-1 and TRBJ1-5; D is uncertain. The germline V gene has CDR1 SGHRS and CDR2 YFSETQ. The CDR3 runs to 15 residues. The germline V and J ends were trimmed by 1 base and 1 base, with 9 bases remaining between them. The CDR3, as DNA: TGCGCCAGCAGCTTGATCGCAGGCAGCAATCAGCCCCAGCATTTT. Protein: CASSLIAGSNQPQHF.

The chain carries TRBV19 and TRBJ2-7; 9 nucleotides agree with TRBD2. J lost 4 bases, V lost 5 bases, and 9 bases had no gene match. The CDR3 has 15 residues. Germline values: CDR1 LNHDA, CDR2 SQIVND (reference sequence). The CDR3 DNA is TGTGCCAGTAGTCTCCAAGCGGGAGGAGTATACGAGCAGTACTTC. Encoded protein: CASSLQAGGVYEQYF.